A selection of T cell receptor beta chains follows, all from one sample in a study of human T cells and chemical hapten exposure. One entry per CDR3 protein, called by TCRdb with MiXCR from the RACE reads. Of tens of thousands of distinct CDR3 sequences in the sample, approximately 10% were seen once. Sequencing was performed on whole blood, taken in connection with sensitization to the hapten diphenylcyclopropenone (DPC). The receptors derive from a man in his forties with alopecia areata. Some clones in this sample may be carry-over from other donors' samples. Each CDR3 is given with its conserved first and last residue. The order of the fields is D gene, J gene, V gene, clone size, CDR3 protein, CDR3 DNA. The D gene is left open where the match is weak. Not every row has a clone size; where given, it reads once, few, many or a size class.

.,TRBJ2-1,TRBV11-3,few,CASSLQSHNEQFF,TGTGCCAGCAGCTTACAAAGTCACAATGAGCAGTTCTTC
.,TRBJ2-3,TRBV2,few,CASRSGKMVDTQYF,TGTGCCAGCAGAAGCGGTAAAATGGTAGATACGCAGTATTTT
.,TRBJ1-5,TRBV20-1,.,CSARTGANQPQHF,TGCAGTGCTAGGACAGGCGCCAATCAGCCCCAGCATTTT
TRBD1,TRBJ1-5,TRBV29-1,many,CILRGDRESQPQHF,TGCATCCTCCGAGGGGACAGGGAGAGTCAGCCCCAGCATTTT
.,TRBJ2-7,TRBV7-2,.,CASSQWAAGPGEQYF,TGTGCCAGCAGCCAATGGGCGGCGGGACCGGGGGAGCAGTACTTC
TRBD2,TRBJ2-6,TRBV2,few,CASRQGLADSGANVLTF,TGTGCCAGCAGACAAGGACTAGCGGACTCTGGGGCCAACGTCCTGACTTTC
.,TRBJ2-3,TRBV24-1,many,CATSYGRPTDTQYF,TGTGCCACCAGCTACGGGAGACCTACAGATACGCAGTATTTT
.,TRBJ2-3,TRBV6-2/TRBV6-3,.,CASSWGSGDTQYF,TGTGCCAGCAGTTGGGGAAGCGGAGATACGCAGTATTTT
TRBD1,TRBJ2-5,TRBV5-1,.,CASSLSTTGTGYRETQYF,TGCGCCAGCAGCTTGTCAACCACCGGGACAGGGTACCGAGAGACCCAGTACTTC
.,TRBJ1-2,TRBV7-2,many,CASSLVSGNGYTF,TGTGCCAGCAGCTTAGTATCAGGGAATGGCTACACCTTC
.,TRBJ1-2,TRBV19,.,CAKGESLANYGYTF,TGTGCCAAGGGGGAGTCCTTAGCTAACTATGGCTACACCTTC
TRBD2,TRBJ2-4,TRBV4-1,many,CASSHPSGAAKNIQYF,TGCGCCAGCAGCCACCCTAGCGGAGCAGCCAAAAACATTCAGTACTTC
TRBD2,TRBJ2-1,TRBV9,few,CASSVTSGLHNEQFF,TGTGCCAGCAGCGTGACTAGCGGATTACACAATGAGCAGTTCTTC
.,TRBJ1-5,TRBV28,few,CASNPPGGGNQPQHF,TGTGCCAGCAATCCCCCCGGGGGCGGCAATCAGCCCCAGCATTTT
TRBD2,TRBJ2-3,TRBV7-9,.,CASSLDISGDSTDTQYF,TGTGCCAGCAGCTTAGATATTAGCGGGGACAGCACAGATACGCAGTATTTT
TRBD2,TRBJ2-1,TRBV19,few,CASRTSGSSYNEQFF,TGTGCCAGTAGAACTAGCGGGAGTTCCTACAATGAGCAGTTCTTC
.,TRBJ1-1,TRBV25-1,few,CASLGILGNTEAFF,TGTGCCAGTCTCGGGATATTAGGGAACACTGAAGCTTTCTTT
TRBD2,TRBJ2-3,TRBV29-1,few,CSVELLAGVTDTQYF,TGCAGCGTTGAACTGCTAGCGGGAGTGACAGATACGCAGTATTTT
.,TRBJ2-3,TRBV29-1,.,CSVFPSGRTDTQYF,TGCAGCGTTTTTCCCTCCGGGCGCACAGATACGCAGTATTTT
.,TRBJ1-1,TRBV11-2,many,CASSPGWGEAFF,TGTGCCAGCAGCCCAGGGTGGGGTGAAGCTTTCTTT
TRBD2,TRBJ2-3,TRBV5-1,many,CASSLPGGSTDTQYF,TGCGCCAGCAGCTTGCCGGGAGGCTCGACAGATACGCAGTATTTT
TRBD2,TRBJ2-3,TRBV5-1,.,CASSHGLAGGADTQYF,TGCGCCAGCAGTCACGGACTAGCGGGAGGGGCAGATACGCAGTATTTT
.,TRBJ2-3,TRBV6-5,.,CASTTGSDGDTQYF,TGTGCCAGCACTACCGGGAGTGATGGAGATACGCAGTATTTT
.,TRBJ2-5,TRBV12-3/TRBV12-4,.,CASSFRSETQYF,TGTGCCAGCAGTTTTCGTAGTGAGACCCAGTACTTC
TRBD2,TRBJ2-3,TRBV2,.,CASFASRGSGSLFTDTQYF,TGTGCCAGCTTCGCCTCCAGGGGTAGCGGGAGTCTTTTCACAGATACGCAGTATTTT
TRBD1,TRBJ1-6,TRBV7-2,many,CASGTGDLGTLHF,TGTGCCAGCGGGACAGGAGATTTGGGGACCCTCCACTTT
.,TRBJ2-4,TRBV6-5,few,CASSSGGPWENIQYF,TGTGCCAGCAGTAGCGGAGGGCCATGGGAAAACATTCAGTACTTC
TRBD1,TRBJ1-1,TRBV12-3/TRBV12-4,many,CASIQGISEAFF,TGTGCCAGCATACAGGGGATCTCTGAAGCTTTCTTT
.,TRBJ2-3,TRBV10-3,few,CAISLAADTQYF,TGTGCCATCAGTCTAGCTGCAGATACGCAGTATTTT
.,TRBJ2-5,TRBV6-1,.,CASSASSDSLGETQYF,TGTGCCAGCAGTGCTAGCTCGGACAGCCTGGGGGAGACCCAGTACTTC
TRBD2,TRBJ2-3,TRBV2,many,CASSGGLAGANTQYF,TGTGCCAGCAGTGGGGGACTAGCGGGAGCAAATACGCAGTATTTT
.,TRBJ1-6,TRBV28,many,CASSLNNYNSPLHF,TGTGCCAGCAGTTTAAACAACTATAATTCACCCCTCCACTTT
.,TRBJ2-6,TRBV12-3/TRBV12-4,many,CASSLALSGANVLTF,TGTGCCAGCAGTCTAGCCCTCTCTGGGGCCAACGTCCTGACTTTC
TRBD1,TRBJ1-5,TRBV6-5,many,CASRPGTGRSSNQPQHF,TGTGCCAGCAGGCCCGGGACAGGGCGATCCAGCAATCAGCCCCAGCATTTT
TRBD1,TRBJ2-3,TRBV6-5,few,CASSYHPPGQGADTQYF,TGTGCCAGCAGTTACCATCCCCCGGGACAGGGGGCAGATACGCAGTATTTT
TRBD2,TRBJ2-1,TRBV7-9,.,CASSLESLAGAPVRRNNEQFF,TGTGCCAGCAGCTTAGAGTCTCTAGCGGGAGCGCCGGTAAGAAGGAACAATGAGCAGTTCTTC
.,TRBJ2-1,TRBV29-1,.,CSVEEPRAARLGNEQFF,TGCAGCGTTGAAGAGCCTCGGGCAGCCCGGCTCGGGAATGAGCAGTTCTTC
.,TRBJ2-1,TRBV4-2,once,CASSPNYNEQFF,TGTGCCAGCAGCCCGAACTACAATGAGCAGTTCTTC
TRBD2,TRBJ2-1,TRBV7-2,.,CASRWGGDNEQFF,TGTGCCAGCCGATGGGGGGGGGACAATGAGCAGTTCTTC
.,TRBJ1-5,TRBV6-2/TRBV6-3,many,CASVRQGNQPQHF,TGTGCCAGTGTTAGGCAGGGGAATCAGCCCCAGCATTTT
.,TRBJ2-3,TRBV7-9,many,CASSLGGLSTDTQYF,TGTGCCAGCAGCTTAGGCGGACTTAGCACAGATACGCAGTATTTT
.,TRBJ2-3,TRBV11-1,few,CASSRVGPGDTQYF,TGTGCCAGCAGTCGTGTGGGGCCCGGAGATACGCAGTATTTT
.,TRBJ2-3,TRBV11-2,many,CASSLSAVADTQYF,TGTGCCAGCAGCTTATCGGCCGTCGCAGATACGCAGTATTTT
TRBD2,TRBJ2-1,TRBV7-2,few,CASSTGTSGRGPYNEQFF,TGTGCCAGCAGCACAGGGACTAGCGGGAGGGGACCCTACAATGAGCAGTTCTTC
.,TRBJ2-3,TRBV7-2,.,CASSPDPAVHTDTQYF,TGTGCCAGCAGCCCAGATCCGGCTGTTCACACAGATACGCAGTATTTT
.,TRBJ1-2,TRBV12-3/TRBV12-4,few,CATAVGYYGYTF,TGTGCCACCGCCGTGGGATACTATGGCTACACCTTC
.,TRBJ1-5,TRBV7-2,.,CASSPAPKTRVRQPQHF,TGTGCCAGCAGCCCCGCTCCCAAGACAAGGGTACGACAGCCCCAGCATTTT
TRBD2,TRBJ2-7,TRBV7-2,.,CASSRTSGRGVREQYF,TGTGCCAGCAGCCGGACTAGCGGGAGGGGTGTAAGAGAGCAGTACTTC